Listed here is a single TCR beta chain. Its target is not known. From the 5' RACE reads, TCRdb called clonotypes with MiXCR, one entry per CDR3 protein. Here the sample spans 350,000 to 600,000 distinct CDR3 sequences, approximately 15% being singletons. Germline V gene lookup returns CDR1 SGHRS and CDR2 YFSETQ. Trimming shortened V by 1 base and J by 7 bases, and 16 bases separated the two germline ends. The CDR3 extends over 15 amino acids. The data were taken from a study of identical twins. Study-level findings and limits: Cross-sectional statistics underpinned the conclusions; the same donors were not followed. Twins' excess sharing was less marked for out-of-frame beta sequences. Abundant beta clonotypes from cord blood bore fewer insertions; memory repertoires lacked this pattern.

The data also belong to a second study, concerning yellow fever vaccine responses in identical twins.

This TCR came from a young woman in good health. The sample comprised CD4+ T cells sorted from blood. The chain employs TRBV5-1 and TRBJ2-3; possibly TRBD1 for D (6 bases). CDR3 bases: TGCGCCAGCAGCTTGATGGGCCAGGGGCAAAATACGCAGTATTTT. Its translation: CASSLMGQGQNTQYF.